Below are 32 T cell receptor beta chains sequenced from a single sample in a study of T cells in Graves' hyperthyroidism and ophthalmopathy. Amplification of TCR beta CDR3 regions was performed using RNA transcripts as template. HTBI primers were used for first-round RT-PCR of the TCR CDR3. TCRdb called the multiplex PCR reads again in MiXCR, with one record for every CDR3 protein. The top ten hold roughly 10% of the sample, which has about 52,000 distinct CDR3 sequences, roughly half seen once. Source material: blood. These receptors all come from a woman aged 50 to 60 with Graves' ophthalmopathy.

This clonotype was counted at least ten times. The V call is TRBV7-9, the J call TRBJ2-7, with 9 bases that match TRBD2. After removal of 5 bases from V and 3 bases from J, the junction contained 11 bases not matched to a gene. Germline-derived CDR1 and CDR2 are SEHNR and FQNEAQ (reference sequence). The CDR3 loop spans 16 amino acids. Written as DNA, the CDR3 is TGTGCCAGCAGCGCTCCCATTAGCGGGAGAGGCTACGAGCAGTACTTC. Translation gives CASSAPISGRGYEQYF.

The chain is built from TRBV6-4 and TRBJ2-3; D gene ambiguous. V was pared by 3 bases and J by 11 bases, with 24 bases between. Germline V gene data show CDR1 as MRHNA and CDR2 as SNTAGT. This CDR3 comprises 16 residues. The CDR3 DNA reads as TGTGCCAGCAGTGAGTCGTTCACCCGGACGGCCAATGAGCAGTATTTT. Amino acid sequence: CASSESFTRTANEQYF.

The chain uses TRBV10-1 and TRBJ1-2; TRBD1 is a possible D gene (6 bases). V lost 0 bases and J lost 4, with 9 bases in between. Germline-derived CDR1 and CDR2 are WNHNN and SYGVQD (reference sequence). The CDR3 is made up of 14 amino acids. The CDR3 loop is CASSESGGPYGYTF. For the CDR3, the DNA is TGCGCCAGCAGTGAGTCTGGGGGCCCCTATGGCTACACCTTC.

This clonotype came up a few times. The chain employs TRBV7-8 and TRBJ2-6; the D gene is possibly TRBD1 (5 bases). This CDR3 region has 14 residues. The germline V gene has CDR1 SGHVS and CDR2 FQNEAQ. The ends were cut back, 1 base at V and 4 bases at J, with 5 bases in the middle. The CDR3 loop is CASSLEGGANVLTF. CDR3 nucleotides: TGTGCCAGCAGCTTAGAGGGGGGGGCCAACGTCCTGACTTTC.

The chain's CDR3 is CSARRGTNQPQYF. The CDR3, as DNA: TGCAGTGCTAGACGAGGGACCAATCAGCCCCAGTATTTT. V gene TRBV20-1 combines with J gene TRBJ1-5, with D tentatively TRBD1 or TRBD2 (5 bases each). The better agreement between TRBJ2-3 and the DNA end casts doubt on the J call. Looked up from germline, CDR1 is DFQATT and CDR2 is SNEGSKA (reference sequence). The CDR3 is 13 amino acids.

This clonotype came up once. This may be a read error, as it is one base from a much larger clone. The CDR3, as DNA: TGTGCCAGCAGCTTACGACGGGAAGAGACCCAGTACTTC. The encoded protein is CASSLRREETQYF. The rearrangement joins TRBV2 to TRBJ2-5, with D uncertain. CDR3 length equals 13 residues. V shed 6 bases and J shed 3 bases, with 11 bases lying between them. Germline lookup yields CDR1 SNHLY and CDR2 FYNNEI.

This clonotype was detected once. The CDR3 protein is CASGWTSGSPDTQYF. The CDR3 region has the DNA TGTGCCAGCGGTTGGACTAGCGGGTCCCCAGATACGCAGTATTTT. The chain carries TRBV6-5 and TRBJ2-3; TRBD2 matches at 11 bases. The germline V gene has CDR1 MNHEY and CDR2 SVGAGI. This CDR3 region has 15 residues. The V segment lost 8 bases and the J segment 4 bases; nucleotides outside the gene matches: 8.

The table lists this clonotype with a count of one. Because the CDR3 is missing its conserved closing phenylalanine or tryptophan, this is likely a read error. The chain combines TRBV20-1 with TRBJ1-5; possibly TRBD1 for D (6 bases). Trimming shortened V by 5 bases and J by 1 base, and 21 bases separated the two germline ends. This CDR3 comprises 17 residues. Germline loops: CDR1 DFQATT, CDR2 SNEGSKA (reference sequence). The CDR3 region is CSAQRVGGRVSNQPQHL. CDR3 DNA sequence: TGCAGTGCTCAACGGGTCGGGGGGCGCGTGAGCAATCAGCCCCAGCATCTT.

Regarding this clonotype: A read error may produce the germline difference seen at one junction end. The rearrangement joins TRBV5-1 to TRBJ1-1; D ambiguous. This CDR3 has 13 residues. CDR1 and CDR2 (germline): SGHRS, YFSETQ. This CDR3 is CACSLEGNTEALF. The CDR3 DNA sequence: TGCGCCTGCAGCCTGGAGGGAAACACTGAAGCTCTCTTT.

This clonotype was seen repeatedly, ten times or more. V is TRBV19 and J is TRBJ1-5, with D possibly matching TRBD1 (5 bases). In germline, CDR1 is LNHDA, CDR2 SQIVND (reference sequence). This CDR3 contains 13 residues. The V end was cut by 1 base, the J end by 12 bases, with 13 bases between. For the CDR3, the DNA is TGTGCCAGTAGTATAGTTACGGGACGGGACCAGCATTTT. Its protein is CASSIVTGRDQHF.

This chain links TRBV7-6 with TRBJ2-7, with D possibly matching TRBD1 (5 bases). This CDR3 region has 14 residues. Trimming stripped 3 bases from V and 4 bases from J, with 13 bases between. Germline CDR1 and CDR2: SGHVS and FNYEAQ. The DNA for the CDR3 is TGTGCCAGCAGCTTCCGGACCCGACAGTACGAGCAGTACTTC. Translation: CASSFRTRQYEQYF. The variable domain in full, completed from reference TRBV7-6 and TRBJ2-7, reads GAGVSQSPRYKVTKRGQDVALRCDPISGHVSLYWYRQALGQGPEFLTYFNYEAQQDKSGLPNDRFSAERPEGSISTLTIQRTEQRDSAMYRCASSFRTRQYEQYFGPGTRLTVT.

This clonotype was counted many times. The gene calls are TRBV9 and TRBJ2-1, with 8 nucleotides matching TRBD2. The V segment lost 1 base and the J segment 6 bases; nucleotides outside the gene matches: 6. Germline V gives CDR1 SGDLS, CDR2 YYNGEE. CDR3 length equals 15 residues. CDR3 protein: CASSVSGLVSNEQFF. The CDR3 nucleotides read TGTGCCAGCAGCGTATCGGGACTAGTCTCCAATGAGCAGTTCTTC.

J is TRBJ2-7 and V is TRBV20-1, with TRBD2 identical over 9 bases. The CDR3 length is 13 residues. V shed 1 base and J 3 bases; nucleotides not matched to a gene: 1. CDR1 and CDR2 (germline): DFQATT, SNEGSKA (reference sequence). The CDR3 DNA reads as TGCAGTGCTAGAGGCGGGAGGGTCTACGAGCAGTACTTC. It yields the protein CSARGGRVYEQYF.

The chain employs TRBV27 and TRBJ2-7, with 10 bases fitting TRBD2. Germline values: CDR1 MNHEY, CDR2 SMNVEV (reference sequence). V dropped 0 bases and J dropped 7; count of bases not matched to a gene: 9. This CDR3 is 16 amino acids long. The CDR3 nucleotides are TGTGCCAGCAGTTTATCAGCGGGAGGGCCCCACAATGAGCAGTACTTC. This translates into CASSLSAGGPHNEQYF.

The chain is built from TRBV7-9 and TRBJ2-2; weak D call: TRBD2 (6 bases). This CDR3 comprises 17 residues. V gave up 5 bases and J gave up 2 bases, with 18 bases separating them. The germline CDR1 and CDR2 sequences are SEHNR and FQNEAQ (reference sequence). The CDR3 spells CASSPTGSAYNTGELFF. In nucleotides, the CDR3 is TGTGCCAGCAGCCCTACCGGGAGCGCCTACAACACCGGGGAGCTGTTTTTT.

This clonotype showed up just once. The genes are TRBV20-1 and TRBJ2-5; 8 positions match TRBD2. The germline V gene has CDR1 DFQATT and CDR2 SNEGSKA (reference sequence). V lost 3 bases and J lost 5; bases outside the gene matches: 11. This CDR3 has 15 amino acids. The CDR3 DNA is TGCAGTGCTAGGGAGGGAGCGGGGGTTGGTGAGACCCAGTACTTC. It is translated as CSAREGAGVGETQYF.

In this sample, this clonotype turned up once. Because the CDR3 is missing its conserved closing phenylalanine or tryptophan, this is likely a read error. The chain carries TRBV19 and TRBJ2-7, with D perhaps TRBD1 (6 bases). With 6 bases removed from V and 3 bases from J, the gap between germline ends came to 15 bases. CDR3 length: 14 amino acids. From germline, CDR1 is LNHDA and CDR2 SQIVND (reference sequence). DNA of the CDR3: TGTGCCAGTAGATGGACAGCCGGAAACTACGAGCAGTACTGC. Amino acids: CASRWTAGNYEQYC.

The V and J genes are TRBV7-2 and TRBJ2-7, with TRBD2 matching over 7 bases. Trimming at V came to 1 base and at J to 7 bases, leaving 10 bases not matched to a gene. The V gene's germline CDR1 is SGHTA and CDR2 FQGNSA. The CDR3 runs 15 residues. The CDR3 region is CASSLVAGEDKEQYF. CDR3 bases: TGTGCCAGCAGCTTAGTGGCGGGGGAGGACAAGGAGCAGTACTTC.

The rearrangement joins TRBV12-3 or TRBV12-4 to TRBJ2-1; D remains unclear. The V and J ends lost 9 bases and 0 bases respectively, with 6 bases between them. The CDR3 is made up of 12 amino acids. CDR3 protein: CARKSSYNEQFF. Here the CDR3 DNA reads TGTGCCAGGAAGAGCTCCTACAATGAGCAGTTCTTC.

The chain links TRBV11-3 to TRBJ1-4; D perhaps matches TRBD1 (5 bases). The CDR3 is made up of 15 amino acids. Per the germline V gene, CDR1 is SGHNT and CDR2 is YENEEA. V gave up 5 bases and J gave up 7 bases, with 17 bases separating them. The CDR3: CASSPRSDTAEKLFF. The CDR3 DNA reads TGTGCCAGCAGCCCCCGATCGGACACTGCTGAAAAACTGTTTTTT.

This clonotype was picked up many times. The rearrangement links TRBV6-1 to TRBJ2-7; D perhaps matches TRBD1 (5 bases). This CDR3 comprises 14 residues. CDR1 and CDR2 from the germline V gene are MNHNS and SASEGT. The V end was cut by 3 bases, the J end by 4 bases, with 13 bases between. The CDR3 coding sequence is TGTGCCAGCAGTGAGCAGGGTGGGGAATACGAGCAGTACTTC. Its translation is CASSEQGGEYEQYF.

This clonotype was seen at least ten times. The chain couples TRBV11-2 to TRBJ2-7; 9 bases map to TRBD1. Germline lookup yields CDR1 SGHAT and CDR2 FQNNGV. After removal of 5 bases from V and 2 bases from J, the junction contained 7 bases not matched to a gene. The CDR3 covers 15 residues. CDR3 sequence: CASSLQQGATYEQYF. In DNA form, the CDR3 reads TGTGCCAGCAGCCTCCAACAGGGGGCGACCTACGAGCAGTACTTC.

The chain links TRBV7-3 to TRBJ2-7; the D gene is possibly TRBD1 (6 bases). The CDR3 loop spans 15 amino acids. In germline, CDR1 is SGHTA, CDR2 FQGTGA. Trimming removed 6 bases at V and 4 bases at J, with 19 bases between. The CDR3 spells CASSLTGILTYEQYF. CDR3 bases: TGTGCCAGCAGTCTGACAGGCATACTAACTTACGAGCAGTACTTC.

This clonotype has only a few counts. This sequence may be a read error, since a much larger clone differs from it by one base. J is TRBJ2-7 and V is TRBV6-2 or TRBV6-3; D may be TRBD1 (6 bases). V lost 2 bases and J 2 bases, leaving 13 bases between the germline ends. CDR3 length: 15 amino acids. The germline V gene encodes CDR1 MNHEY and CDR2 SVGEGT. CDR3 sequence: CASSYRQASAYEQYF. In DNA form, the CDR3 reads TGTGCCAGCAGTTACCGACAGGCCAGCGCCTACGAGCAGTACTTC.

The sample holds many counts of this clonotype. The V and J genes are TRBV5-1 and TRBJ2-2; 7 bases line up with TRBD1. Looked up from germline, CDR1 is SGHRS and CDR2 is YFSETQ. V was clipped by 3 bases and J by 6 bases; unmatched bases: 8. The CDR3 runs 15 residues. CDR3 DNA sequence: TGCGCCAGCAGCTCGACAGGGAATTTGGCCGGGGAGCTGTTTTTT. Its protein product is CASSSTGNLAGELFF.

This clonotype has a count of ten or more. This sequence joins TRBV5-4 and TRBJ1-3; no clear D. V was clipped by 0 bases and J by 3 bases, with 13 bases between them. The CDR3 totals 16 residues. The V gene's germline CDR1 is SGHNT and CDR2 YYREEE (reference sequence). For the CDR3, the DNA is TGTGCCAGCAGCTTGGGGGTACTAACGGGTGGAAACACCATATATTTT. Translating gives CASSLGVLTGGNTIYF.

Notes on this clonotype: The CDR3 does not close with the conserved phenylalanine or tryptophan, likely indicating a read error. Because the CDR3's place on the DNA is in doubt, the DNA is left out and the CDR3 is given as listed by TCRdb. CDR3 amino acids: CASSLSPA. V is TRBV7-2 and J is TRBJ2-5; the table's D call, TRBD1, was not checked against the DNA. Germline V gene data show CDR1 as SGHTA and CDR2 as FQGNSA. The CDR3 numbers 8 amino acids, ends counted.

The chain links TRBV10-2 to TRBJ2-7; possible D gene TRBD2, 5 bases. V lost 3 bases, J lost 3 bases, and 9 bases lay in between. The CDR3 loop spans 13 amino acids. CDR1 is WSHSY and CDR2 is SAAADI in the germline V gene. The CDR3 here is CASSDEGHYEQYF. For the CDR3, the DNA is TGCGCCAGCAGTGATGAGGGCCACTACGAGCAGTACTTC.

This clonotype was seen many times. The V call is TRBV3-1, the J call TRBJ1-6, with D tentatively TRBD1 (6 bases). Trimming took off 4 bases at V and 10 bases at J, with 17 bases between the two ends. Per germline, CDR1 LGHDT and CDR2 YNNKEL (reference sequence). CDR3 length: 15 residues. CDR3 region: CASSLGMGARSPLHF. The CDR3 region has the DNA TGTGCCAGCAGCCTTGGGATGGGGGCGCGATCACCCCTCCACTTT.

The gene calls are TRBV11-1 and TRBJ1-5; D is possibly TRBD1 (5 bases). This CDR3 is built from 17 residues. Trimming removed 0 bases from V and 7 bases from J, with 19 bases in between. Germline assignment: CDR1 SGHAT and CDR2 FQDESV (reference sequence). The CDR3 DNA reads as TGTGCCAGCAGCTTAGCCACCGGGCCCAGGGACGAGCAGCCCCAGCATTTT. Amino acid sequence: CASSLATGPRDEQPQHF.

A remark on this clonotype: It may be a read error: a sequence one base away is much more abundant. The CDR3 does not close with the conserved phenylalanine or tryptophan, likely indicating a read error. This chain uses TRBV5-5 with TRBJ2-2; the D gene is possibly TRBD1 (5 bases). V was trimmed by 4 bases and J by 2 bases, leaving 15 bases between them. The CDR3 loop spans 16 amino acids. Germline loops: CDR1 SGHKS, CDR2 YYEKEE (reference sequence). CDR3 residues: CASSPTAILNTGELFS. The DNA of the CDR3 is TGTGCCAGCAGCCCGACAGCTATTCTTAACACCGGGGAGCTGTTTTCT.

J is TRBJ1-5 and V is TRBV19, with 9 bases lining up with TRBD1. Losses at the gene ends were 4 bases for V and 5 bases for J; bases not matched to a gene: 6. CDR1 is LNHDA and CDR2 is SQIVND in the germline V gene (reference sequence). The CDR3 contains 15 residues. CDR3 coding DNA: TGTGCCAGTAGTAGGGGGACAGGGATGTATCAGCCCCAGCATTTT. Amino acid sequence: CASSRGTGMYQPQHF.